This TCR beta chain is drawn from a study of control samples from healthy donors and cancer patients. V was pared by 2 bases and J by 0 bases, with 8 bases between. Germline lookup yields CDR1 MNHNS and CDR2 SASEGT. This CDR3 spans 15 amino acids. In its sample, this clone was seen once. The assay was immunoSEQ multiplex PCR, and TCRdb's table has in-frame clones only and misses some. The sample lists about 410,000 clones, approximately 92% occurring once. The sequence derives from a man aged 35 to 55 with head and neck cancer. V usage is TRBV6-1 and J usage is TRBJ1-5; D gene uncertain. What was sequenced was PBMCs. CDR3 nucleotide sequence: TGTGCCAGCAGTGAACAGGATCCTAGCAATCAGCCCCAGCATTTT. Translated: CASSEQDPSNQPQHF.